This T cell receptor beta chain comes out of a study of radiotherapy plus CTLA-4 blockade in lung cancer. V dropped 1 base and J dropped 10 bases, with 12 bases sitting between them. Per the germline V gene, CDR1 is MDHEN and CDR2 is SYDVKM. This CDR3 is built from 13 residues. Assay: immunoSEQ multiplex PCR; the TCRdb copy retains only in-frame clones and omits some. The sample shows 62,000 or so clones, roughly 85% of them seen only once. This receptor was taken from a human donor with non-small cell lung cancer who had a complete response to radiotherapy plus ipilimumab. V is TRBV28 and J is TRBJ2-3; no definite D call. The input for sequencing was peripheral blood, taken from a patient treated with radiotherapy plus ipilimumab. This CDR3 reads CASSLSAQRSQYF. The DNA of the CDR3 is TGTGCCAGCAGTTTATCCGCACAGAGGTCGCAGTATTTT.